The T cell receptor beta chain described here comes from a study of blood T cell repertoires in COVID-19. Overall study context: Samples came from the United States, Italy and Spain, spanning acute and convalescent COVID-19. T cells, B-cell-depleted T cells, or PBMCs provided the cDNA or gDNA that served as material.

Under the authors' procedure: Amplified reference gene primers provided the basis for estimating nucleated cell counts. The repertoire was sequenced with immunoSEQ multiplex PCR; TCRdb's copy has only in-frame clones and lacks some. V and J calls and clone size are as listed in that table; D and trimming were resolved from the DNA. Of about 200,000 clones listed, under 90% are singletons. This clone was found a few times. V was cut by 5 bases and J by 2 bases, with 15 bases left in between. This CDR3 is built from 15 residues. The V gene's germline CDR1 is SEHNR and CDR2 FQNEAQ (reference sequence). Input material: peripheral blood. The clonotype was recovered from a man aged 45 to 65 with acute or convalescent COVID-19. The rearrangement links TRBV7-9 to TRBJ2-5; maybe TRBD2 (5 bases). CDR3: CASSPQRVWQETQYF. The CDR3 DNA sequence: TGTGCCAGCAGCCCCCAGAGGGTATGGCAAGAGACCCAGTACTTC.